The 23 T cell receptor beta chains below all came from one sample that was sequenced in a study of T cells in Graves' hyperthyroidism and ophthalmopathy. TCR beta CDR3 sequences were amplified from RNA transcripts. The HTBI primer set was used in a first-round RT-PCR of the TCR CDR3. TCRdb ran MiXCR on the multiplex PCR reads and lists one entry per CDR3 protein. Of hundreds of thousands of distinct CDR3 sequences in the sample, 14% were seen once. Material for sequencing was blood. The receptors shown here come from a woman under 30 with Graves' hyperthyroidism.

The rearrangement joins TRBV13 to TRBJ2-7, with 11 bases matching TRBD2. Germline V lookup: CDR1 PRHDT, CDR2 FYEKMQ (reference sequence). The V segment lost 1 base and the J segment 2 bases; nucleotides outside the gene matches: 10. This CDR3 is 18 amino acids long. In nucleotides, the CDR3 is TGTGCCAGCAGCTTAGTGATTACACCGGGACTAGCGGCCTACGAGCAGTACTTC. As protein: CASSLVITPGLAAYEQYF.

The chain employs TRBV20-1 and TRBJ1-5, with D possibly TRBD1 on 6 matching bases. Germline V gene lookup returns CDR1 DFQATT and CDR2 SNEGSKA (reference sequence). There are 14 residues in the CDR3. With 5 bases removed from V and 11 bases from J, the gap between germline ends came to 22 bases. CDR3 region: CSAGRDTSEVTQHF. CDR3 coding DNA: TGCAGTGCTGGCCGGGACACCTCGGAGGTCACCCAGCATTTT.

This clonotype was recorded at least ten times. The rearrangement links TRBV30 to TRBJ1-5; no clear D gene. Germline values: CDR1 GTSNPN, CDR2 SVGIG (reference sequence). There are 15 residues in the CDR3. Trimming stripped 0 bases from V and 3 bases from J, with 12 bases between. The CDR3 loop reads CAWSVWASSNQPQHF. DNA of the CDR3: TGTGCCTGGAGTGTATGGGCTAGCTCCAATCAGCCCCAGCATTTT.

V is TRBV14 and J is TRBJ1-2, with a possible D match to TRBD1 (5 bases). Trimming removed 4 bases from V and 8 bases from J, with 14 bases in between. The CDR3 sequence is 13 residues long. Germline values: CDR1 SGHDN, CDR2 FVKESK. The CDR3 region has the DNA TGTGCCAGCAGCCCGATGAACAGGTTCGGCTACACCTTC. Protein: CASSPMNRFGYTF.

The table lists this clonotype with a few counts. This rearrangement joins TRBV4-3 to TRBJ1-1; D may be TRBD1 (5 bases). Germline values: CDR1 LGHNA, CDR2 YSLEER. The length of the CDR3 is 14 residues. The germline V and J ends were trimmed by 1 base and 1 base, with 7 bases remaining between them. The CDR3 bases are TGCGCCAGCAGCCAAGCCACAGGGAACACTGAAGCTTTCTTT. This gives the protein CASSQATGNTEAFF.

Only a few counts were recorded for this clonotype. The chain uses TRBV5-6 and TRBJ2-7, with 9 bases that match TRBD2. The CDR3 consists of 13 residues. Germline V CDR1 and CDR2: SGHDT, YYEEEE. V trimming: 2 bases; J trimming: 6 bases; junction bases outside the gene matches: 3. The CDR3 DNA sequence: TGTGCCAGCAGCTTTAGCGGGAGTTGCGAGCAGTACTTC. Encoded protein: CASSFSGSCEQYF.

In its sample, this clonotype was seen many times. The chain uses TRBV18 and TRBJ2-5; no reliable D call. The CDR3 is 13 residues long. Germline V gives CDR1 KGHSH, CDR2 LQKENI. V was cut by 4 bases and J by 0 bases, with 6 bases left in between. CDR3 DNA sequence: TGTGCCAGCTCACGTTCCCACCAAGAGACCCAGTACTTC. This codes for CASSRSHQETQYF.

With respect to this clonotype: Being one base from a much bigger clone, this may be a read error. The chain carries TRBV7-3 and TRBJ2-5, with TRBD2 matching over 16 bases. Germline assignment: CDR1 SGHTA and CDR2 FQGTGA. V was pared by 2 bases and J by 5 bases, with 5 bases of the junction left unmatched. The CDR3 runs to 17 residues. The CDR3 loop is CASSLGTSGRASETQYF. The DNA for the CDR3 is TGTGCCAGCAGCTTAGGGACTAGCGGGAGGGCCAGTGAGACCCAGTACTTC.

This clonotype was counted at least ten times. The rearrangement uses TRBV5-1 and TRBJ2-7; 9 bases agree with TRBD1. Germline V CDR1 and CDR2: SGHRS, YFSETQ. This CDR3 has 14 residues. Trimming took 2 bases from V and 3 from J; bases not matched to a gene: 3. CDR3 nucleotides: TGCGCCAGCAGCTTTGGGACAGGGTACTACGAGCAGTACTTC. Translated: CASSFGTGYYEQYF. Together with reference TRBV5-1 and TRBJ2-7, the CDR3 gives the full variable domain: KAGVTQTPRYLIKTRGQQVTLSCSPISGHRSVSWYQQTPGQGLQFLFEYFSETQRNKGNFPGRFSGRQFSNSRSEMNVSTLELGDSALYLCASSFGTGYYEQYFGPGTRLTVT.

The chain employs TRBV27 and TRBJ1-6, with 7 positions matching TRBD1. The V and J ends lost 7 bases and 8 bases, in that order; junction bases with no gene match: 17. The CDR3 covers 17 residues. Germline V lookup: CDR1 MNHEY, CDR2 SMNVEV (reference sequence). This chain's CDR3 is CASKSPTKTGMHSPLHF. The CDR3 DNA reads TGTGCCAGCAAGTCCCCTACTAAGACAGGGATGCATTCACCCCTCCACTTT.

At least ten counts were recorded for this clonotype. The V gene is TRBV5-1, the J gene TRBJ2-1; 9 bases are shared with TRBD2. V was clipped by 1 base and J by 4 bases; unmatched bases: 6. Germline CDR1 is SGHRS and CDR2 is YFSETQ. The CDR3 contains 16 residues. The CDR3 nucleotides read TGCGCCAGCAGCTTGACTAGCGGGCCAGGGTACAATGAGCAGTTCTTC. This gives the protein CASSLTSGPGYNEQFF.

Ten or more counts support this clonotype. Here the CDR3 DNA reads TGCGCCAGCAGCCCGACGGGCCCGAGCTCCTACGAGCAGTACTTC. Residues: CASSPTGPSSYEQYF. V usage is TRBV4-1 and J usage is TRBJ2-7; D unresolved. Per germline, CDR1 MGHRA and CDR2 YSYEKL. This CDR3 has 15 residues. Trimming took off 4 bases at V and 0 bases at J, with 13 bases between the two ends.

The V gene is TRBV7-2, the J gene TRBJ2-5; D ambiguous. CDR3 length equals 14 residues. Germline lookup yields CDR1 SGHTA and CDR2 FQGNSA. Between the trimmed V and J ends, which lost 7 bases and 4 bases, there was a span of 16 bases. In nucleotides, the CDR3 is TGTGCCAGCACCCTTAGTGGCGGAAGAGAGACCCAGTACTTC. The encoded protein is CASTLSGGRETQYF.

This chain links TRBV9 with TRBJ1-1, with D perhaps TRBD1 (5 bases). CDR1 is SGDLS, CDR2 YYNGEE, per germline. The CDR3 runs to 13 residues. Trimming removed 4 bases from V and 7 bases from J, with 14 bases in between. Here the CDR3 DNA reads TGTGCCAGCAGCCTAGGGAGGGGAGGTGAAGCTTTCTTT. Amino acids: CASSLGRGGEAFF.

This clonotype showed up many times. V and J are TRBV7-2 and TRBJ2-2; D possibly corresponds to TRBD1 (6 bases). Trimming shortened V by 5 bases and J by 6 bases, and 13 bases separated the two germline ends. There are 14 residues in the CDR3. The germline CDR1 and CDR2 sequences are SGHTA and FQGNSA. The CDR3 DNA sequence: TGTGCCAGCAGCCGAGAACAGGGTGCCGGGGAGCTGTTTTTT. This translates into CASSREQGAGELFF.

This clonotype was found many times. This chain joins TRBV11-2 and TRBJ1-1; D gene ambiguous. V was trimmed by 2 bases and J by 4 bases, leaving 8 bases between them. CDR1 is SGHAT, CDR2 FQNNGV, per germline. CDR3 length equals 13 residues. The CDR3 DNA reads TGTGCCAGCAGCTTACCAAGGAGCACTGAAGCTTTCTTT. Its translation: CASSLPRSTEAFF.

This clonotype was recorded many times. V gene TRBV27 combines with J gene TRBJ2-2, with unresolved D. The germline V gene has CDR1 MNHEY and CDR2 SMNVEV (reference sequence). Trimming removed 2 bases from V and 6 bases from J, with 10 bases in between. This CDR3 spans 14 amino acids. Written as DNA, the CDR3 is TGTGCCAGCAGTTTACAGTGGAATTCCGGGGAGCTGTTTTTT. The encoded protein is CASSLQWNSGELFF.

This clonotype was seen more than once but under ten times. The V and J genes are TRBV7-9 and TRBJ2-3, with 11 bases lining up with TRBD2. The CDR3 totals 17 residues. Trimming removed 5 bases from V and 5 bases from J; junction bases left unmatched: 12. Looked up from germline, CDR1 is SEHNR and CDR2 is FQNEAQ (reference sequence). For the CDR3, the DNA is TGTGCCAGCAGCGTGCGACTAGCGGGAACCCTGGGAGATACGCAGTATTTT. It is translated as CASSVRLAGTLGDTQYF.

The J gene is TRBJ1-5, the V gene TRBV7-9, with a tentative D call TRBD1 (6 bases). CDR3 length: 15 residues. CDR1 is SEHNR, CDR2 FQNEAQ, per germline (reference sequence). V shed 5 bases and J shed 3 bases, with 14 bases lying between them. CDR3 amino acids: CASSPGRGPNQPQHF. The CDR3 coding sequence is TGTGCCAGCAGCCCCGGACGGGGGCCCAATCAGCCCCAGCATTTT.

In this sample, this clonotype turned up a few times. J is TRBJ2-2 and V is TRBV19; 11 bases are a match to TRBD2. CDR1 is LNHDA, CDR2 SQIVND, per germline (reference sequence). This CDR3 comprises 16 residues. V shed 5 bases, J shed 5 bases, and the junction held 7 bases outside the gene matches. CDR3 sequence (DNA): TGTGCCAGTAGTTCGTCGACTAGCGGGGTAACCGGGGAGCTGTTTTTT. Protein: CASSSSTSGVTGELFF.

This clonotype was detected many times. At one end, the junction sequence differs from germline, possibly due to a read error. This rearrangement joins TRBV28 to TRBJ1-1; 10 nucleotides line up with TRBD1. This CDR3 has 16 residues. Germline values: CDR1 MDHEN, CDR2 SYDVKM. For the CDR3, the DNA is TGTGCCAGCAGTCCCGGGACAGGGGAGTTGAAAACTGAAGCTTTCTTT. Residues: CASSPGTGELKTEAFF.

The chain uses TRBV18 and TRBJ1-1; possibly TRBD1 for D (5 bases). V gave up 1 base and J gave up 1 base, with 13 bases separating them. The germline V gene encodes CDR1 KGHSH and CDR2 LQKENI. The CDR3 is 16 residues long. The CDR3 DNA is TGTGCCAGCTCACCACAAGGGACCCCGAGGAACACTGAAGCTTTCTTT. It codes for CASSPQGTPRNTEAFF.

V usage is TRBV10-1 and J usage is TRBJ2-2; 8 bases fit TRBD2. The J segment lost 2 bases and the V segment lost 10 bases, leaving 6 bases of the junction unmatched. Germline values: CDR1 WNHNN, CDR2 SYGVQD (reference sequence). The CDR3 is 14 residues long. Written as DNA, the CDR3 is TGCGCCACCGGGGGGGATGGTAACACCGGGGAGCTGTTTTTT. The encoded protein is CATGGDGNTGELFF.